This T cell receptor beta chain was identified in a study of cytomegalovirus exposure and HLA in healthy donors. This clone was counted a single time. Its antigen is not identified. 13 Jbeta primers and 60 Vbeta primers were used for the PCR. Authors' methods: Roughly 80 million unique TCR beta chains, roughly 11 million of them shared, were counted by a later analysis. TCRdb's table, derived via immunoSEQ multiplex PCR, lists solely in-frame clones and lacks some. V and J calls and clone size are given by that table; D and trimming were obtained from the DNA. The repertoire holds roughly 180,000 clones, with around 79% as singletons. Study-level points and caveats: Data from an earlier analysis indicated that most TCR beta V segments were productive either about 87% or about 30% of the time.

The germline V gene has CDR1 SGDLS and CDR2 YYNGEE. Trimming removed 3 bases at V and 5 bases at J, with 12 bases between. The CDR3 runs to 14 residues. Unrecorded immune exposure was likely among donors, who were nominally healthy when sampled. The sequenced material came from PBMCs. This receptor was taken from a female donor in good health and CMV-seronegative. The rearrangement joins TRBV9 to TRBJ1-5, with D uncertain. The CDR3 region is CASSGGSPDQPQHF. CDR3 bases: TGTGCCAGCAGCGGAGGGTCCCCTGATCAGCCCCAGCATTTT.